This record covers a single T cell receptor beta chain. Its antigen is undetermined. The data belong to a study of CD8 T cells in Susac syndrome. Findings and limits, study-wide: The study's TCR sequencing and HLA analysis drew on a certain number of individuals. That number was acknowledged as relatively small.

The CDR3 totals 11 residues. With 1 base removed from V and 2 bases from J, the gap between germline ends came to 3 bases. Germline V gene sequence: CDR1 DFQATT, CDR2 SNEGSKA (reference sequence). The T cells that were sequenced for TCR beta were CD8+ and CD4+ cells from blood. CD8+ and CD4+ T cells were negatively isolated; TEMRA cells were FACS-enriched. RNA amounts of roughly 0.5 to 1 ug underwent reverse transcription with random hexamers. Across 54 Vbeta and 13 Jbeta, immunoSEQ multiplex PCR amplified TCR beta CDR3. Each CDR3 protein gets one entry after TCRdb re-called the immunoSEQ multiplex PCR reads with MiXCR. The sample records 150,000 to 200,000 distinct CDR3 sequences, about 95% being singletons.

The sequence came from a human donor in good health. The sequenced material came from CD4+ T cells from PBMCs. V gene TRBV20-1 combines with J gene TRBJ2-7; no definite D call. CDR3 residues: CSARAPYEQYF. The CDR3 DNA follows: TGCAGTGCTAGAGCCCCCTACGAGCAGTACTTC.